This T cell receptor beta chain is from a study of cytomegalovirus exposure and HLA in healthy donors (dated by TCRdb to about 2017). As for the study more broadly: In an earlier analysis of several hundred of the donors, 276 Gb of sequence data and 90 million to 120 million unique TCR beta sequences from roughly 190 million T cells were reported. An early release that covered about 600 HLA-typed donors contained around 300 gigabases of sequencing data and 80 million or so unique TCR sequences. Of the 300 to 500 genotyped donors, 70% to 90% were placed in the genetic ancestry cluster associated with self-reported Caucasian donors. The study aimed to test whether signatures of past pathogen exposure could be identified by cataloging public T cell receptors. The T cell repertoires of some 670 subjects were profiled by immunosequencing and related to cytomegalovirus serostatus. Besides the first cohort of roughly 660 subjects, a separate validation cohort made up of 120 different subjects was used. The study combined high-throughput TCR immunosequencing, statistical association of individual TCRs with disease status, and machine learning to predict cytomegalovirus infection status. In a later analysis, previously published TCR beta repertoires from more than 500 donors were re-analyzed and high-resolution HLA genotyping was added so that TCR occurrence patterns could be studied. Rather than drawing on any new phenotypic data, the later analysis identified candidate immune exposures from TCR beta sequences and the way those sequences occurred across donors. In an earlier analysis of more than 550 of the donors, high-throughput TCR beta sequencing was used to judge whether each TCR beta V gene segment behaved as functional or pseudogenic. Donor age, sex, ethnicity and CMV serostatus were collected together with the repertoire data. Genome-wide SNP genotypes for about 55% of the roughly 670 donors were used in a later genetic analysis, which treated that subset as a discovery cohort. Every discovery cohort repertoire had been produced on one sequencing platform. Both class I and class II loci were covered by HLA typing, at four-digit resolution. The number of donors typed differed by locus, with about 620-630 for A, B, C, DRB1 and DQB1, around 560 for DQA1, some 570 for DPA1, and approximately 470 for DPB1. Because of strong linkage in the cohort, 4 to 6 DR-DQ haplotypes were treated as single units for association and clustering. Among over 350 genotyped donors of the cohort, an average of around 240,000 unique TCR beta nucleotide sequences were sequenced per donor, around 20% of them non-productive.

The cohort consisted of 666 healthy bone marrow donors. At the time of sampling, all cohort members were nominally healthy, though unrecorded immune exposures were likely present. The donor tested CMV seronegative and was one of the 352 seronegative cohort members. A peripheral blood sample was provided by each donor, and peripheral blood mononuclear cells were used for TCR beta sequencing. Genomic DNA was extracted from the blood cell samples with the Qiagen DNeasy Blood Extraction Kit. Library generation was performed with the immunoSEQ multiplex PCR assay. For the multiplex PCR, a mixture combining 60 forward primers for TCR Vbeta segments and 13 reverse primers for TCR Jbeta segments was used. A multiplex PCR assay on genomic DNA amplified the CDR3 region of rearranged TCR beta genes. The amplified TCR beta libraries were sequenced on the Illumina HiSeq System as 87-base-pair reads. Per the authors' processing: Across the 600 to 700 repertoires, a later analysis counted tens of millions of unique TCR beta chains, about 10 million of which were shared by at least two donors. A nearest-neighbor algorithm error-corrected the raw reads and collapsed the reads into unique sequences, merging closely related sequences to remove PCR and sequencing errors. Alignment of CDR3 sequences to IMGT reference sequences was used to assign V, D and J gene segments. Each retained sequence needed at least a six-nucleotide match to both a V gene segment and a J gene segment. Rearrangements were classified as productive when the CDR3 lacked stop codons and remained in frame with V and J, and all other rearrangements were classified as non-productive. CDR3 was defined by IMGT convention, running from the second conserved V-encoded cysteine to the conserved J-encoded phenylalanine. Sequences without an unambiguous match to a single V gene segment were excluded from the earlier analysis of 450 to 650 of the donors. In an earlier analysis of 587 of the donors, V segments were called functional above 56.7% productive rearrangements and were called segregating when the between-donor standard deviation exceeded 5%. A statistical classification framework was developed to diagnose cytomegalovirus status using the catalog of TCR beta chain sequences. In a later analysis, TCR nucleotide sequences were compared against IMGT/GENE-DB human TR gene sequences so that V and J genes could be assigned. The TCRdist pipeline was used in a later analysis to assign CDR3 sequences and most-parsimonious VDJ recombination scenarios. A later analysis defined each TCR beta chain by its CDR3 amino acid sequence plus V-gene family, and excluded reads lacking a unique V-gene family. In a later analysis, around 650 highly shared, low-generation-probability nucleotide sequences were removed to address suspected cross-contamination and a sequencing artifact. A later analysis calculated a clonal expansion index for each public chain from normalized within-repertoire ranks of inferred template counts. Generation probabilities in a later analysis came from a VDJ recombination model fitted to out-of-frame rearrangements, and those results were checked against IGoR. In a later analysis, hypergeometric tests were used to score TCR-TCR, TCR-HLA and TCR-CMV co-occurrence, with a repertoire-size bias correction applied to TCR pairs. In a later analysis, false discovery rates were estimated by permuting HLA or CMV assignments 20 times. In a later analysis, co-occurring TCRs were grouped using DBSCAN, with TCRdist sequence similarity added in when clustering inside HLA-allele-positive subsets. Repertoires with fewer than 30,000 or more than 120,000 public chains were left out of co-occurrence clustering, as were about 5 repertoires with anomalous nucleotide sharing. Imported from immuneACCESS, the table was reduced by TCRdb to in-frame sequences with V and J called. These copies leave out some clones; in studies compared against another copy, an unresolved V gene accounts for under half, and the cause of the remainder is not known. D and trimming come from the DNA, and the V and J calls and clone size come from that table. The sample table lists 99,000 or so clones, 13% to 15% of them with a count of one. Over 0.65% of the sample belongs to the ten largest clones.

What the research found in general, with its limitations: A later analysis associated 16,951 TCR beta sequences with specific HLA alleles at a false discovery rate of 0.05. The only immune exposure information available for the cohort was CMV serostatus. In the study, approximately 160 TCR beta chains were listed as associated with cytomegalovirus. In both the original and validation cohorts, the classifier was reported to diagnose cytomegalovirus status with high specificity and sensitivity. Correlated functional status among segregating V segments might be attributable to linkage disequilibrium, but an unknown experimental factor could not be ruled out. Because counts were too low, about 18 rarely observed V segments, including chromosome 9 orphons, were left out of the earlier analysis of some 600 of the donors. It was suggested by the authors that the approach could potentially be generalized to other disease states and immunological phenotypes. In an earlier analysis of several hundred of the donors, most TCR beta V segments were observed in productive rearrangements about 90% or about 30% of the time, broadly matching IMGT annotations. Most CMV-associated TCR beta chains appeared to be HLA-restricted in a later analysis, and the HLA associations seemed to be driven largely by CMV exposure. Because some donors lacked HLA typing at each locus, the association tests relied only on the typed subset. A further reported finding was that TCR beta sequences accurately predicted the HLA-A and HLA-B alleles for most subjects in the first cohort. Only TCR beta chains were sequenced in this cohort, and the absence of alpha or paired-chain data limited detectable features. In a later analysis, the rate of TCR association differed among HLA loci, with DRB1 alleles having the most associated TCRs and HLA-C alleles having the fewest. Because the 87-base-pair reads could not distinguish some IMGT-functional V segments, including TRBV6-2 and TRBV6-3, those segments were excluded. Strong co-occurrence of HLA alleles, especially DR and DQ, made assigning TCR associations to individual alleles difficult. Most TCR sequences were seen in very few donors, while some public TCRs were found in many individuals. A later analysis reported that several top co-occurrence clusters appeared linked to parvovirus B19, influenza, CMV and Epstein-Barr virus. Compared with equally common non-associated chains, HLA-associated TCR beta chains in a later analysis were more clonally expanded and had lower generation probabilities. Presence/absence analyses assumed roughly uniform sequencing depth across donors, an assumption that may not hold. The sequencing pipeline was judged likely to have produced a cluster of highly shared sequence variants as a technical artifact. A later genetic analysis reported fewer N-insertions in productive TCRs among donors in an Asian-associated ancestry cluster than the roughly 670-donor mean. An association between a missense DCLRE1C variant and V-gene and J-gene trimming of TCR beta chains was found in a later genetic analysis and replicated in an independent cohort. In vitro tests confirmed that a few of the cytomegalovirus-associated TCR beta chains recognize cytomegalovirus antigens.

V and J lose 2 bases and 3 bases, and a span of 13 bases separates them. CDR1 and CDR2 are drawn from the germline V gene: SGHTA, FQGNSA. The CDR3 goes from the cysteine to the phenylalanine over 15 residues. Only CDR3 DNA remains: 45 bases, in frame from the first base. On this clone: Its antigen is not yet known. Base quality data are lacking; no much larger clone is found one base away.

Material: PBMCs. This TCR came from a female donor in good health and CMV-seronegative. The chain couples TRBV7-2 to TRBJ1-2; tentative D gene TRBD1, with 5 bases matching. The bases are TGTGCCAGCAGCTTATCAGGCAGGGCATACTATGGCTACACCTTC. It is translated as CASSLSGRAYYGYTF.